This T cell receptor (beta chain) was obtained from a study of cytomegalovirus exposure and HLA in healthy donors. Study-wide points: Researchers reported in a later analysis that a missense DCLRE1C variant was tied to TCR beta V- and J-gene trimming. Available immune exposure information was restricted to CMV serostatus only.

The V end was cut by 0 bases, the J end by 0 bases, with 9 bases between. This CDR3 is 16 amino acids long. Germline V gene sequence: CDR1 SGHVS, CDR2 FNYEAQ. Primers for the PCR totalled 60 Vbeta and 13 Jbeta. Libraries were prepared by immunoSEQ multiplex PCR; TCRdb keeps only in-frame clonotypes and omits some of them. The sample has 150,000 to 200,000 clones, roughly 85% seen once. Notes on this clone: The antigen remains undetermined.

The donors gave bone marrow, and they were healthy. V gene TRBV7-6 combines with J gene TRBJ2-1; the D gene is possibly TRBD1 (6 bases). The TCR sequence derives from a man over 45 in good health and CMV-seropositive. The source material was PBMCs. For the CDR3, the DNA is TGTGCCAGCAGCTTAGCTGGGGACAACTCCTACAATGAGCAGTTCTTC. It codes for CASSLAGDNSYNEQFF.